This TCR beta chain was observed in a study of control samples from healthy donors and cancer patients. Produced via immunoSEQ multiplex PCR; TCRdb's table is partial and in-frame only. This sample has 100,000 to 150,000 clones; 80% to 95% occur once, and the top ten carry approximately 2%. The receptor was isolated from a woman in her forties or fifties in good health. Sequences were obtained from blood.

CDR3 in DNA: TGCGCCAGCAGCTTGGGTGGGAGCAATCAGCCCCAGCATTTT. Its protein is CASSLGGSNQPQHF. This chain uses TRBV5-1 with TRBJ1-5; no firm D call. Germline loops: CDR1 SGHRS, CDR2 YFSETQ. Trimming left V 0 bases short and J 1 base short, with 5 bases between. The CDR3 has 14 residues.